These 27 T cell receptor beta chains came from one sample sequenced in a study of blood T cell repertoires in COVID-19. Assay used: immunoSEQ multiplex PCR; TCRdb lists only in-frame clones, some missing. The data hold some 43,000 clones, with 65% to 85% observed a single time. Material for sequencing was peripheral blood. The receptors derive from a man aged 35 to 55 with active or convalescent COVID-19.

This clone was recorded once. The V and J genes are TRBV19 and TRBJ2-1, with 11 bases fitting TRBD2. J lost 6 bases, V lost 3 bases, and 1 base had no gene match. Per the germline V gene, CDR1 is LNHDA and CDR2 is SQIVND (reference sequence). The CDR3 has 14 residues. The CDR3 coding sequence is TGTGCCAGTAGTATGCTAGCGGGAGGCAATGAGCAGTTCTTC. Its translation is CASSMLAGGNEQFF. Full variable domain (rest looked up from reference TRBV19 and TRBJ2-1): DGGITQSPKYLFRKEGQNVTLSCEQNLNHDAMYWYRQDPGQGLRLIYYSQIVNDFQKGDIAEGYSVSREKKESFPLTVTSAQKNPTAFYLCASSMLAGGNEQFFGPGTRLTVL.

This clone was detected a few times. CDR3 bases: TGCGCCAGCAGCTTGGCCGGGACTAGAAATGAAGATACGCAGTATTTT. Its translation is CASSLAGTRNEDTQYF. The chain combines TRBV5-1 with TRBJ2-3; TRBD2 aligns across 8 bases. V trimming: 0 bases; J trimming: 5 bases; junction bases outside the gene matches: 8. Germline V gene sequence: CDR1 SGHRS, CDR2 YFSETQ. The CDR3 covers 16 residues. The variable domain in full, completed from reference TRBV5-1 and TRBJ2-3, reads KAGVTQTPRYLIKTRGQQVTLSCSPISGHRSVSWYQQTPGQGLQFLFEYFSETQRNKGNFPGRFSGRQFSNSRSEMNVSTLELGDSALYLCASSLAGTRNEDTQYFGPGTRLTVL.

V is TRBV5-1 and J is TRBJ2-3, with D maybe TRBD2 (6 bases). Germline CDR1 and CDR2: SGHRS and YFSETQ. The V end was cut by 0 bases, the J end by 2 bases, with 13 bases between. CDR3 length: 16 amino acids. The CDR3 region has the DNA TGCGCCAGCAGCTTGGCCCTCGGAGGGCACACAGATACGCAGTATTTT. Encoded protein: CASSLALGGHTDTQYF.

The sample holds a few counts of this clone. CDR3 in amino acids: CAWSQSDYGYTF. CDR3 DNA: TGTGCCTGGAGCCAGAGCGACTATGGCTACACCTTC. This chain links TRBV30 with TRBJ1-2; no definite D call. The CDR3 contains 12 residues. The V gene's germline CDR1 is GTSNPN and CDR2 SVGIG (reference sequence). Trimming removed 3 bases from V and 3 bases from J, with 8 bases in between.

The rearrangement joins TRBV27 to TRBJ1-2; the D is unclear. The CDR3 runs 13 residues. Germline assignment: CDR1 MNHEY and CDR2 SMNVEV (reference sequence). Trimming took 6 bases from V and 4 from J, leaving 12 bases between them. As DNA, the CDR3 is TGTGCCAGCAGCCCTGTTCCTGTCTATGGCTACACCTTC. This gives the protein CASSPVPVYGYTF.

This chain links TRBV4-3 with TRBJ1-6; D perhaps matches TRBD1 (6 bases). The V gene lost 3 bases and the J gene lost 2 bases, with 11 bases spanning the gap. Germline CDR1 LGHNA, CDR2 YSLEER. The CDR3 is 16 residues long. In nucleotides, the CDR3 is TGCGCCAGCAGCCAGCTGACAGGAACCTATAATTCACCCCTCCACTTT. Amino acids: CASSQLTGTYNSPLHF.

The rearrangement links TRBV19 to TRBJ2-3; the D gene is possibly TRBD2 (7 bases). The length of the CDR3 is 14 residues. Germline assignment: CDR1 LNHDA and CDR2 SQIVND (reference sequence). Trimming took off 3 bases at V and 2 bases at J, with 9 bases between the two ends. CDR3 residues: CASSIRGATDTQYF. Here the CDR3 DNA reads TGTGCCAGTAGTATTCGGGGGGCCACAGATACGCAGTATTTT.

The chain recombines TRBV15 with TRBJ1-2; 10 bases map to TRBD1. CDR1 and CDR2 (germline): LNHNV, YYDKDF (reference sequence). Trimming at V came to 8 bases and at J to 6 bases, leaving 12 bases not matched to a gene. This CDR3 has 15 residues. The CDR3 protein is CATSGGTGDNDGYTF. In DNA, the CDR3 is TGTGCCACCTCCGGGGGGACAGGGGACAACGATGGCTACACCTTC. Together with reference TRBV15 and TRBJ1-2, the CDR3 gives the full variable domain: DAMVIQNPRYQVTQFGKPVTLSCSQTLNHNVMYWYQQKSSQAPKLLFHYYDKDFNNEADTPDNFQSRRPNTSFCFLDIRSPGLGDTAMYLCATSGGTGDNDGYTFGSGTRLTVV.

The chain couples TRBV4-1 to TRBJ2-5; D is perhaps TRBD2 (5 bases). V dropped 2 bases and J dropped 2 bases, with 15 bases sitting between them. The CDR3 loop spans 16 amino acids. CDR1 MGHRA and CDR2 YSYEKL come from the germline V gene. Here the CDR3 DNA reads TGCGCCAGCAGCCAACTAACTAGTAGTTTTCAAGAGACCCAGTACTTC. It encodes CASSQLTSSFQETQYF.

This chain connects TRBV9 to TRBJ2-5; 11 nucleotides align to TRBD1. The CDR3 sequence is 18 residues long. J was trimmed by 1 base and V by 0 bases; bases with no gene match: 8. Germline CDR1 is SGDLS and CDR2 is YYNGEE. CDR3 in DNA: TGTGCCAGCAGCGTAGCGGACCCTGGACAGGGGGCCCAAGAGACCCAGTACTTC. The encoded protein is CASSVADPGQGAQETQYF.

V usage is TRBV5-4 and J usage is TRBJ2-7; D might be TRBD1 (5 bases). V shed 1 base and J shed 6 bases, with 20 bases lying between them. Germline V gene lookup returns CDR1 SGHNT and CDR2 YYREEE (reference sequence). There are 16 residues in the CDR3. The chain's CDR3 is CASSLNPIPPRAEQYF. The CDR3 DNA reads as TGTGCCAGCAGCTTGAATCCTATACCCCCCAGGGCCGAGCAGTACTTC.

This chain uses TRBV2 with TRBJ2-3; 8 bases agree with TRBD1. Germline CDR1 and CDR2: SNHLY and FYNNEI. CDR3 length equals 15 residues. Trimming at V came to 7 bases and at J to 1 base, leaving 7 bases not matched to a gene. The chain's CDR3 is CASTDGTGGTDTQYF. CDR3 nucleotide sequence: TGTGCCAGCACCGACGGGACAGGAGGCACAGATACGCAGTATTTT.

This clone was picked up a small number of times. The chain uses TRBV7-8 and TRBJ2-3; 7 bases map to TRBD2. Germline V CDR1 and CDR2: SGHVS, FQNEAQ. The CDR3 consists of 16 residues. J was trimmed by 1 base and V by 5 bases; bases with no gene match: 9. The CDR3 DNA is TGTGCCAGCAGCCCCCCGGGGGGAGCACGCACAGATACGCAGTATTTT. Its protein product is CASSPPGGARTDTQYF. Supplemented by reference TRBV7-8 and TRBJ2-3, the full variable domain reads GAGVSQSPRYKVAKRGQDVALRCDPISGHVSLFWYQQALGQGPEFLTYFQNEAQLDKSGLPSDRFFAERPEGSVSTLKIQRTQQEDSAVYLCASSPPGGARTDTQYFGPGTRLTVL.

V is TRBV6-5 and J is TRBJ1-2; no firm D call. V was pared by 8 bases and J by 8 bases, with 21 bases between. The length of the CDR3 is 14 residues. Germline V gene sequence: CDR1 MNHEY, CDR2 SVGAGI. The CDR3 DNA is TGTGCCAGCCGCCACGAGGCGGCCCTATACGGCTACACCTTC. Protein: CASRHEAALYGYTF.

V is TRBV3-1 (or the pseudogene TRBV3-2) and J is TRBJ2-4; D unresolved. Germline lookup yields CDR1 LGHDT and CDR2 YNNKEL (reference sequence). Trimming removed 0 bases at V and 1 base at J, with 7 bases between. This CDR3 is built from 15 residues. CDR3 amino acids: CASSQDTVAKNIQYF. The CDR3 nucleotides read TGTGCCAGCAGCCAAGATACGGTGGCCAAAAACATTCAGTACTTC.

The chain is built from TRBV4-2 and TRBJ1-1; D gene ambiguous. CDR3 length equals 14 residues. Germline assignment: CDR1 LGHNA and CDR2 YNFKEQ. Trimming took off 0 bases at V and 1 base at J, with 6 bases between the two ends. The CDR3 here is CASSQDSKNTEAFF. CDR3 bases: TGTGCCAGCAGCCAAGATTCAAAGAACACTGAAGCTTTCTTT.

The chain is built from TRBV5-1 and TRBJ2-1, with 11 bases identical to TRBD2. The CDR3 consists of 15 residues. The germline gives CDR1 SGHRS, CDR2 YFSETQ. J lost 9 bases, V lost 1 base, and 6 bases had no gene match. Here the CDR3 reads CASSLKGTSGGEQFF. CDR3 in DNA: TGCGCCAGCAGCTTGAAGGGTACTAGCGGGGGTGAGCAGTTCTTC.

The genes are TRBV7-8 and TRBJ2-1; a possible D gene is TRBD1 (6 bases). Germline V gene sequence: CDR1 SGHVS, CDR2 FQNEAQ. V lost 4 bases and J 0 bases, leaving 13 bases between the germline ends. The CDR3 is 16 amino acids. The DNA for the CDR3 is TGTGCCAGCAGCTCTAGGACAGATAGCTCCTACAATGAGCAGTTCTTC. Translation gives CASSSRTDSSYNEQFF.

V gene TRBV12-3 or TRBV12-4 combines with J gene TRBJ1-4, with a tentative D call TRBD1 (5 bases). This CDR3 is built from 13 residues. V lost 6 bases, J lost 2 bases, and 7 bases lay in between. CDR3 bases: TGTGCCAGCAGGGGGCTGACTAATGAAAAACTGTTTTTT. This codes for CASRGLTNEKLFF.

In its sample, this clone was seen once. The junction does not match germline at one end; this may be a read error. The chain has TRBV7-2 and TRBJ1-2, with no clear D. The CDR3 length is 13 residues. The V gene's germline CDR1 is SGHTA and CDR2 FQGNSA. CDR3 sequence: CASSLEVNYGYTF. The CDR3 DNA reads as TGTGCCAGCAGCTTAGAAGTGAACTATGGCTACACCTTT.

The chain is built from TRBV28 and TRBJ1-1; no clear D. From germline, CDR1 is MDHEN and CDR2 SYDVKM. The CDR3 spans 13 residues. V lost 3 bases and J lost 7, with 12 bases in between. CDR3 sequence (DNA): TGTGCCAGCAGTTTGTCTCCGCGCTTTGAAGCTTTCTTT. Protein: CASSLSPRFEAFF.

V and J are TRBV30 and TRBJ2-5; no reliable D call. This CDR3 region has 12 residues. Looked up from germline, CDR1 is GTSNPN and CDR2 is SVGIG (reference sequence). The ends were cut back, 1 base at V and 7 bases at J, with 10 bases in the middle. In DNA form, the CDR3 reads TGTGCCTGGAGTGACGGGTTGGGGACCCAGTACTTC. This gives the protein CAWSDGLGTQYF.

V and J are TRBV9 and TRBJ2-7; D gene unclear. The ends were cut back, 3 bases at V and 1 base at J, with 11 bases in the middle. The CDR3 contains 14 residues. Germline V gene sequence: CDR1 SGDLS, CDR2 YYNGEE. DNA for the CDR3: TGTGCCAGCAGCGCCAGTACAGCATCCTACGAGCAGTACTTC. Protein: CASSASTASYEQYF.

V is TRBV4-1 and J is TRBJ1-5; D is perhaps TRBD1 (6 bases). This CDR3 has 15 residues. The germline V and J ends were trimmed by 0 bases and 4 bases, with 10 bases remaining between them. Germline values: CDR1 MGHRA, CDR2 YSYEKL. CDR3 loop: CASSQEQGINQPQHF. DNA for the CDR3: TGCGCCAGCAGCCAAGAACAGGGTATTAATCAGCCCCAGCATTTT.

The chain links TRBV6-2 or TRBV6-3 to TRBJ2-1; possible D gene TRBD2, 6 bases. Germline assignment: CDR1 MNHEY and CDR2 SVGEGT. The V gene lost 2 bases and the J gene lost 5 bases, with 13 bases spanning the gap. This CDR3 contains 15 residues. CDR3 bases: TGTGCCAGCAGTTACGGCGGGGCTAGGAACAATGAGCAGTTCTTC. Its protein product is CASSYGGARNNEQFF.

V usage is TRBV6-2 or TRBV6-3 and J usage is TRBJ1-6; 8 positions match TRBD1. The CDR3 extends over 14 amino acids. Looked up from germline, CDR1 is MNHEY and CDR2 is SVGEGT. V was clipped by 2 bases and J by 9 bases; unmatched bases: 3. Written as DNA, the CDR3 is TGTGCCAGCAGTTACGGGGACAGGAGTTCACCCCTCCACTTT. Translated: CASSYGDRSSPLHF.

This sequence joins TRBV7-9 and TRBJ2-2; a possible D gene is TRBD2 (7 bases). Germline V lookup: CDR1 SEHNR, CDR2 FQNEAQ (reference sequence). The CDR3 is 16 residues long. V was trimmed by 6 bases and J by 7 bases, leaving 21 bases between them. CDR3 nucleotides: TGTGCCAGCAGAACTAACGGGGGGCCCGGAGGCGGGGAGCTGTTTTTT. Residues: CASRTNGGPGGGELFF.